Below are 2 T cell receptor beta chains sequenced from a single sample in a study of blood T cell repertoires in COVID-19. TCRdb's copy holds only in-frame clones and misses some; the assay was immunoSEQ multiplex PCR. The sample lists fewer than 120,000 clones, roughly 87% seen once, with 4% to 5% in the top ten. The specimen sequenced was peripheral blood. The receptor set was obtained from a human donor in a cohort sampled during active COVID-19.

The V call is TRBV2, the J call TRBJ1-1; a weak D match, TRBD1 (5 bases). Germline values: CDR1 SNHLY, CDR2 FYNNEI. The CDR3 is 14 residues long. Between the trimmed V and J ends, which lost 6 bases and 2 bases, there was a span of 13 bases. The CDR3 loop is CASRWTPDNTEAFF. The CDR3 coding sequence is TGTGCCAGCAGGTGGACACCGGATAACACTGAAGCTTTCTTT.

The rearrangement joins TRBV11-2 to TRBJ2-5; possible D gene TRBD2, 5 bases. Germline V CDR1 and CDR2: SGHAT, FQNNGV. Trimming cost V 5 bases and J 5 bases, with 12 bases left between them. The CDR3 loop spans 13 amino acids. This chain's CDR3 is CASSPGVSETQYF. As DNA, the CDR3 is TGTGCCAGCAGCCCCGGGGTTTCGGAGACCCAGTACTTC.